This TCR beta chain originates from a study of blood T cell repertoires in COVID-19. Original processing methods: Reference gene primer amplification yielded estimated nucleated cell counts. Assay used: immunoSEQ multiplex PCR; TCRdb lists only in-frame clones, some missing. V, J and clone size are taken as reported in that table, and D and trimming were inferred from the DNA itself. This table holds some 200,000 clones, roughly 85% found once. This CDR3 is built from 16 residues. Germline CDR1 MNHEY, CDR2 SVGEGT. With 0 bases clipped from V and 2 bases from J, the junction kept 7 bases outside the gene matches.

This rearrangement joins TRBV6-2 or TRBV6-3 to TRBJ2-7; 7 bases are shared with TRBD2. The material sequenced was peripheral blood. The clonotype originates from a woman in her 70s with COVID-19, enrolled during active disease. The DNA for the CDR3 is TGTGCCAGCAGTTACTCGATGTCTAGCGGAACCTACGAGCAGTACTTC. Translated: CASSYSMSSGTYEQYF.